Reported below is one T cell receptor beta chain. The V segment lost 8 bases and the J segment 5 bases; nucleotides outside the gene matches: 9. The germline V gene has CDR1 MNHEY and CDR2 SVGAGI. The CDR3 totals 15 residues. This record belongs to a study of blood T cell repertoires in COVID-19. Study background: Whether acute or convalescent, the COVID-19 samples came from the United States, Italy and Spain. PBMCs, B-cell-depleted T cells, or T cells were the source of the cDNA or gDNA that made up the material.

Original data processing: From reference gene primer amplification, estimates of nucleated cell counts were derived. Sequencing used immunoSEQ multiplex PCR; TCRdb keeps in-frame clones, though not all of them. That table supplies the V and J calls and clone size; D and trimming were determined from the DNA. In the table there are roughly 25,000 clones, about four fifths of which are singletons. The sequencing input was peripheral blood. This chain joins TRBV6-5 and TRBJ1-6, with 7 bases identical to TRBD1. The TCR sequence derives from a man aged 45-65 years with COVID-19, enrolled during active disease. The CDR3 coding sequence is TGTGCCAGCGGAAGGGGGCGTACGGATAATTCACCCCTCCACTTT. It specifies CASGRGRTDNSPLHF.